The 30 T cell receptor beta chains reported below all come from one sample, sequenced in a study of control samples from healthy donors and cancer patients. Assay used: immunoSEQ multiplex PCR; TCRdb lists only in-frame clones, some missing. Among about 180,000 clones listed, approximately 90% were seen once. Sequenced: blood. Source of these receptors: a man aged 25-40 years in good health.

Here the CDR3 reads CAISPEGSPLHF. The CDR3 DNA sequence: TGTGCCATCTCCCCCGAGGGGTCACCCCTCCACTTT. The rearrangement links TRBV10-3 to TRBJ1-6, with D tentatively TRBD1 (5 bases). Trimming pared 8 bases from V and 10 bases from J, leaving 12 bases between. Germline CDR1 ENHRY, CDR2 SYGVKD. The CDR3 is 12 amino acids.

The CDR3 DNA sequence: TGTGCCAGCAGCCCTCGGGTCGCGGCGGGAAACACCATATATTTT. It encodes CASSPRVAAGNTIYF. This sequence joins TRBV3-1 (or the pseudogene TRBV3-2) and TRBJ1-3, with D uncertain. Trimming pared 4 bases from V and 4 bases from J, leaving 14 bases between. Germline lookup yields CDR1 LGHDT and CDR2 YNNKEL (reference sequence). This CDR3 region has 15 residues.

The rearrangement links TRBV15 to TRBJ2-5, with 12 bases identical to TRBD1. Germline-derived CDR1 and CDR2 are LNHNV and YYDKDF (reference sequence). This CDR3 comprises 15 residues. After removal of 5 bases from V and 5 bases from J, the junction contained 6 bases not matched to a gene. CDR3 bases: TGTGCCACCAGCTCGGGACAGGGGGCGGAGGAGACCCAGTACTTC. Its protein is CATSSGQGAEETQYF.

This sequence joins TRBV28 and TRBJ1-5; the D is unclear. The CDR3 is 12 amino acids. From germline, CDR1 is MDHEN and CDR2 SYDVKM. V was shortened by 6 bases and J by 6 bases, with 9 bases between the two germline ends. The CDR3 region has the DNA TGTGCCAGCAGAACCTTTGGTCAGCCCCAGCATTTT. Translated: CASRTFGQPQHF.

The rearrangement links TRBV9 to TRBJ2-7; 10 bases map to TRBD2. The ends lost 0 bases at V and 3 bases at J; junction bases unmatched: 3. The germline V gene has CDR1 SGDLS and CDR2 YYNGEE. The CDR3 extends over 15 amino acids. CDR3 nucleotides: TGTGCCAGCAGCGTAGAAAGCGGGGGGGTCTACGAGCAGTACTTC. Protein: CASSVESGGVYEQYF.

The chain carries TRBV28 and TRBJ1-3; D is unclear. The CDR3 sequence is 14 residues long. Trimming left V 3 bases short and J 3 bases short, with 9 bases between. CDR1 is MDHEN, CDR2 SYDVKM, per germline. In DNA form, the CDR3 reads TGTGCCAGCAGTTTGAGGGTGATTGGAAACACCATATATTTT. Protein: CASSLRVIGNTIYF.

The V and J genes are TRBV21-1 and TRBJ2-1; the table's D call of TRBD2 was not tested on the DNA. TRBV21-1 represents a pseudogene. The CDR3 is 17 residues long. The CDR3 spells CASSNLLAGTSYNEQFF. DNA of the CDR3: TGTGCCAGCAGCAATCTACTAGCGGGGACTTCCTACAATGAGCAGTTCTTC.

This clone is a singleton in its sample. The V gene is TRBV2, the J gene TRBJ1-5, with a weak D call TRBD1 (5 bases). Trimming stripped 9 bases from V and 0 bases from J, with 12 bases between. CDR1 and CDR2 from the germline V gene are SNHLY and FYNNEI. The CDR3 contains 14 residues. In nucleotides, the CDR3 is TGTGCCAGTGGCCGGGACGGTAGCAATCAGCCCCAGCATTTT. Its translation is CASGRDGSNQPQHF.

V is TRBV7-2 and J is TRBJ2-7, with TRBD1 identical over 8 bases. The CDR3 totals 15 residues. The J segment lost 7 bases and the V segment lost 5 bases, leaving 13 bases of the junction unmatched. Germline V CDR1 and CDR2: SGHTA, FQGNSA. The CDR3 nucleotides are TGTGCCAGCAGCCCGCGGACAGGGACGGTGAAGGAGCAGTACTTC. It specifies CASSPRTGTVKEQYF.

The chain carries TRBV24-1 and TRBJ2-5, with 8 bases that match TRBD2. Germline-derived CDR1 and CDR2 are KGHDR and SFDVKD. The CDR3 is 15 residues long. J lost 5 bases, V lost 2 bases, and 6 bases had no gene match. In DNA, the CDR3 is TGTGCCACCAGTGATTATAGCGGGAAGGGGGAGACCCAGTACTTC. It codes for CATSDYSGKGETQYF.

This clone was seen only once. The chain has TRBV6-1 and TRBJ1-4, with TRBD1 matching over 9 bases. The CDR3 extends over 14 amino acids. Germline V gene data show CDR1 as MNHNS and CDR2 as SASEGT. Trimming took 7 bases from V and 2 from J; bases not matched to a gene: 2. The DNA for the CDR3 is TGTGCCAGCAAACAGGGGGCTACTAATGAAAAACTGTTTTTT. Translated: CASKQGATNEKLFF.

CDR3 nucleotide sequence: TGTGCCAGCTCGGGGACTTCACCGGCCGAGCAGTACTTC. Translated: CASSGTSPAEQYF. The chain is built from TRBV12-3 or TRBV12-4 and TRBJ2-7, with D possibly TRBD2 on 6 matching bases. CDR3 length: 13 amino acids. V was trimmed by 8 bases and J by 6 bases, leaving 17 bases between them.

The gene calls are TRBV27 and TRBJ1-5; 8 nucleotides line up with TRBD1. The CDR3 sequence is 14 residues long. CDR1 is MNHEY and CDR2 is SMNVEV in the germline V gene (reference sequence). The V and J ends lost 4 bases and 6 bases, in that order; junction bases with no gene match: 5. In DNA form, the CDR3 reads TGTGCCAGCAGTTCGCGAGGACAGGGTCAGCCCCAGCATTTT. This translates into CASSSRGQGQPQHF.

The chain has TRBV27 and TRBJ2-3; 10 bases map to TRBD2. The CDR3 loop spans 15 amino acids. The germline V gene has CDR1 MNHEY and CDR2 SMNVEV (reference sequence). J was trimmed by 6 bases and V by 0 bases; bases with no gene match: 3. The DNA for the CDR3 is TGTGCCAGCAGTTTATCAGCGGGAGGGTTGGATACGCAGTATTTT. Amino acid sequence: CASSLSAGGLDTQYF.

The chain links TRBV2 to TRBJ1-5, with D tentatively TRBD1 (5 bases). This CDR3 comprises 16 residues. V lost 3 bases to trimming and J lost 7 bases, with 19 bases between them. Germline V gene sequence: CDR1 SNHLY, CDR2 FYNNEI. The DNA for the CDR3 is TGTGCCAGCAGTGACGGGACCACCGGGGGATGGCAGCCCCAGCATTTT. This encodes CASSDGTTGGWQPQHF.

This sequence joins TRBV10-3 and TRBJ2-1; 10 nucleotides agree with TRBD2. With V trimmed by 10 bases and J by 6 bases, 12 bases remained unmatched. The CDR3 has 15 amino acids. The germline V gene has CDR1 ENHRY and CDR2 SYGVKD. In nucleotides, the CDR3 is TGTGCCACGACGGGTCGGCTAGCGGGAGCCAATGAGCAGTTCTTC. Translated, it gives CATTGRLAGANEQFF.

The rearrangement links TRBV10-1 to TRBJ2-2; 9 bases line up with TRBD2. From germline, CDR1 is WNHNN and CDR2 SYGVQD (reference sequence). The CDR3 loop spans 13 amino acids. Trimming at V came to 8 bases and at J to 4 bases, leaving 2 bases not matched to a gene. The CDR3 nucleotides are TGCGCCAGCCCAGCGGGGGGCACCGGGGAGCTGTTTTTT. Its translation is CASPAGGTGELFF.

This chain connects TRBV18 to TRBJ1-1; D not certain. The ends were cut back, 5 bases at V and 0 bases at J, with 10 bases in the middle. The CDR3 is made up of 14 amino acids. CDR1 and CDR2 (germline): KGHSH, LQKENI. In nucleotides, the CDR3 is TGTGCCAGCTCAAAGGCCACCATGAACACTGAAGCTTTCTTT. It is translated as CASSKATMNTEAFF.

The rearrangement uses TRBV29-1 and TRBJ1-1; a weak D match, TRBD1 (5 bases). Germline CDR1 reads SQVTM; CDR2 reads ANQGSEA. CDR3 length: 8 residues. The germline V and J ends were trimmed by 7 bases and 11 bases, with 8 bases remaining between them. In DNA, the CDR3 is TGCAGCGGGGGGTGGGCTTTCTTT. Translated: CSGGWAFF. Variable domain in full (rest from reference TRBV29-1 and TRBJ1-1): SAVISQKPSRDICQRGTSLTIQCQVDSQVTMMFWYRQQPGQSLTLIATANQGSEATYESGFVIDKFPISRPNLTFSTLTVSNMSPEDSSIYLCSGGWAFFGQGTRLTVV.

The V gene is TRBV4-2, the J gene TRBJ2-3, with 8 bases lining up with TRBD2. Per the germline V gene, CDR1 is LGHNA and CDR2 is YNFKEQ. CDR3 length: 17 amino acids. The trim removed 0 bases at V and 4 bases at J, leaving 9 bases unmatched. DNA for the CDR3: TGTGCCAGCAGCCAAGATTCGGCGGCGGGAGGTGCAGATACGCAGTATTTT. Translated, it gives CASSQDSAAGGADTQYF.

This clone was seen only once. The chain recombines TRBV5-4 with TRBJ1-2; possibly TRBD1 for D (5 bases). The CDR3 has 15 residues. CDR1 and CDR2 (germline): SGHNT, YYREEE (reference sequence). Trimming left V 3 bases short and J 8 bases short, with 20 bases between. The CDR3 DNA follows: TGTGCCAGCAGCTCAGCTCTTGGATCTCAGGGAGGCTACACCTTC. It specifies CASSSALGSQGGYTF.

V is TRBV4-2 and J is TRBJ1-4; 8 nucleotides line up with TRBD1. Germline V gene lookup returns CDR1 LGHNA and CDR2 YNFKEQ. The CDR3 has 16 amino acids. V lost 4 bases to trimming and J lost 4 bases; unmatched junction nucleotides: 8. In nucleotides, the CDR3 is TGTGCCAGCAGCCTCCGGACAGGGAGGGTTAATGAAAAACTGTTTTTT. Its protein is CASSLRTGRVNEKLFF.

The V call is TRBV11-2, the J call TRBJ1-1; D ambiguous. Germline CDR1 is SGHAT and CDR2 is FQNNGV. CDR3 length: 19 amino acids. V was trimmed by 1 base and J by 0 bases, leaving 21 bases between them. This chain's CDR3 is CASSLVGVGIGRMNTEAFF. The CDR3 DNA is TGTGCCAGCAGCTTAGTTGGGGTGGGGATCGGCCGTATGAACACTGAAGCTTTCTTT.

The V and J genes are TRBV4-3 and TRBJ2-7, with TRBD2 as a possible D gene (6 bases). This CDR3 is built from 14 residues. From germline, CDR1 is LGHNA and CDR2 YSLEER. Trimming stripped 0 bases from V and 2 bases from J, with 8 bases between. The CDR3 loop is CASSQDRGTYEQYF. Written as DNA, the CDR3 is TGCGCCAGCAGCCAAGACCGGGGGACCTACGAGCAGTACTTC.

In the case of this clone: This sample includes further DNA sequences coding for the same CDR3. This chain connects TRBV9 to TRBJ1-1; D not certain. This CDR3 has 13 residues. Trimming removed 0 bases from V and 1 base from J, with 4 bases in between. Germline CDR1 SGDLS, CDR2 YYNGEE. CDR3 in amino acids: CASSVASNTEAFF. The CDR3, as DNA: TGTGCCAGCAGCGTAGCGTCGAACACTGAAGCTTTCTTT.

The chain combines TRBV10-2 with TRBJ2-1; perhaps TRBD2 as D (5 bases). Germline V gene data show CDR1 as WSHSY and CDR2 as SAAADI. CDR3 length: 12 amino acids. V lost 8 bases and J lost 5, with 10 bases in between. CDR3 coding DNA: TGCGCCAGCCGGCGGGCGGACAATGAGCAGTTCTTC. This gives the protein CASRRADNEQFF.

J is TRBJ1-5 and V is TRBV27, with TRBD1 as a possible D gene (6 bases). The CDR3 has 17 amino acids. V shed 6 bases and J shed 9 bases, with 27 bases lying between them. The germline gives CDR1 MNHEY, CDR2 SMNVEV (reference sequence). In nucleotides, the CDR3 is TGTGCCAGCAGGTTACAGGGTTCGACGTCGGGATCATGGCCCCAGCATTTT. Encoded protein: CASRLQGSTSGSWPQHF.

In its sample, this clone was seen once. The gene calls are TRBV9 and TRBJ2-2; 14 nucleotides align to TRBD2. The CDR3 covers 19 residues. The germline V gene has CDR1 SGDLS and CDR2 YYNGEE. V lost 2 bases to trimming and J lost 4 bases; unmatched junction nucleotides: 10. The CDR3: CASSVRGGLAGVGTGELFF. Here the CDR3 DNA reads TGTGCCAGCAGCGTCCGGGGGGGACTAGCGGGAGTAGGCACCGGGGAGCTGTTTTTT.

On this clone itself: One end of the junction is discordant with germline, which a read error may explain. The chain uses TRBV18 and TRBJ2-7; 7 positions agree with TRBD1. Germline CDR1 and CDR2: KGHSH and LQKENI. This CDR3 comprises 13 residues. The CDR3 here is CASAPGQSYEQYF. The CDR3 bases are TGTGCCAGCGCACCGGGACAGTCCTACGAGCAGTACTTC. Full variable domain (remainder filled in from reference TRBV18 and TRBJ2-7): NAGVMQNPRHLVRRRGQEARLRCSPMKGHSHVYWYRQLPEEGLKFMVYLQKENIIDESGMPKERFSAEFPKEGPSILRIQQVVRGDSAAYFCASAPGQSYEQYFGPGTRLTVT.

CDR3 in amino acids: CASSQAGSYGYTF. The CDR3 DNA reads TGTGCCAGCAGCCAAGCAGGGTCCTATGGCTACACCTTC. V gene TRBV4-2 combines with J gene TRBJ1-2, with a tentative D call TRBD1 (5 bases). This CDR3 comprises 13 residues. V was pared by 1 base and J by 4 bases, with 7 bases between. Looked up from germline, CDR1 is LGHNA and CDR2 is YNFKEQ.